These T cell receptor beta chains were read from a single sample in a study of blood T cell repertoires in COVID-19. Some clones are missing from TCRdb's copy, which holds only in-frame ones; the method was immunoSEQ multiplex PCR. The sample consists of 200,000 to 300,000 clones, around nine tenths of them appearing once. The sequencing sample was made of peripheral blood. The receptor source for this set is a man aged 30-40 years with COVID-19, enrolled during active disease. Both conserved end residues are part of each CDR3. Each record gives: J gene, clone size, D gene, V gene, CDR3 DNA, CDR3 protein. A D gene is named only where the DNA matches it firmly. The size of a clone is reported for some rows only, either as once, few or many, or as a class for expanded clones.

>TRBJ1-2|-|-|TRBV4-1
TGCGCCAGCAGCCAAGTCGTGTGGAGGGAGGATGGCTACACCTTC
CASSQVVWREDGYTF
>TRBJ2-3|-|-|TRBV12-5
TGTGCTAGTGGTTTTCCGGATACGCAGTATTTT
CASGFPDTQYF
>TRBJ1-2|-|-|TRBV19
TGTGCCAGTAGTATGAGTGAGGGGGACGGCTACACCTTC
CASSMSEGDGYTF
>TRBJ1-5|-|-|TRBV19
TGTGCCAGTAGTATAGATCTTCGCGGGCAGCCCCAGCATTTT
CASSIDLRGQPQHF
>TRBJ1-6|-|TRBD1|TRBV7-9
TGTGCCAGCAGCCTTGGGACAGGGGAATCACCCCTCCACTTT
CASSLGTGESPLHF
>TRBJ1-2|-|-|TRBV2
TGTGCCAGCAGTGAGCGGCGAAGCCTCTATGGCTACACCTTC
CASSERRSLYGYTF
>TRBJ2-2|-|TRBD1|TRBV5-5
TGTGCCAGCAGCTTGGGAGGACAGGGCAACGGGGAGCTGTTTTTT
CASSLGGQGNGELFF
>TRBJ2-7|-|TRBD1|TRBV5-5
TGTGCCAGCAGCTTCTCCGGACAGGGGTTTACCTACGAGCAGTACTTC
CASSFSGQGFTYEQYF
>TRBJ1-2|-|TRBD1|TRBV6-5
TGTGCCAGCAGGGACGGACAGGGTGTTAGCGGCTACACCTTC
CASRDGQGVSGYTF
>TRBJ1-5|-|TRBD1|TRBV6-5
TGTGCCAGCAGTTACAGTCAGGGGGGCAATCAGCCCCAGCATTTT
CASSYSQGGNQPQHF
>TRBJ2-5|-|TRBD2|TRBV5-1
TGCGCCAGCAGCACTAGCGGCCCCCAAGAGACCCAGTACTTC
CASSTSGPQETQYF
>TRBJ2-1|-|-|TRBV7-9
TGTGCCAGCAGCTTAGCTCTGGAGGCTGAGCAGTTCTTC
CASSLALEAEQFF
>TRBJ1-1|-|-|TRBV19
TGTGCCAGTAGTATAAGGCATGGAGACACTGAAGCTTTCTTT
CASSIRHGDTEAFF
>TRBJ1-4|-|-|TRBV6-5
TGTGCCAGCAGTTACTCAGGGGTTGCAACTAATGAAAAACTGTTTTTT
CASSYSGVATNEKLFF
>TRBJ1-3|-|-|TRBV4-1
TGCGCCAGCAGCCAAGATCTGGGACTTGTCTCTGGAAACACCATATATTTT
CASSQDLGLVSGNTIYF
>TRBJ1-6|-|-|TRBV5-1
TGCGCCAGCAGCTTGACGGAGACAGCCAATTCACCCCTCCACTTT
CASSLTETANSPLHF
>TRBJ2-5|-|TRBD2|TRBV7-3
TGTGCCAGCAGCTTAACCCGGGGGGGCCACGAGACCCAGTACTTC
CASSLTRGGHETQYF
>TRBJ2-7|-|-|TRBV2
TGTGCCAGCAGTGTAGCGACAGGCCAATCGGGCGAGCAGTACTTC
CASSVATGQSGEQYF
>TRBJ1-4|once|TRBD1|TRBV7-9
TGTGCCAGCAGCTTCAGGACAGGGGTCGGCGAAAAACTGTTTTTT
CASSFRTGVGEKLFF
>TRBJ1-6|-|TRBD1|TRBV6-1
TGTGCCAGCAGTGAAGGAGGGGGCTATACACCCCTCCACTTT
CASSEGGGYTPLHF
>TRBJ2-3|-|TRBD2|TRBV19
TGTGCCAGTAGTATCTGGACTAGCGGGGGCACAGATACGCAGTATTTT
CASSIWTSGGTDTQYF
>TRBJ1-5|-|TRBD1|TRBV2
TGTGCCAGCAGTGTCGCAACAGGGGGCTTGCAACCCCAGCATTTT
CASSVATGGLQPQHF
>TRBJ1-2|-|TRBD1|TRBV2
TGTGCCAGCAGTGTCGACAGGGTAAGGAGTGGCTACACCTTC
CASSVDRVRSGYTF
>TRBJ2-1|-|-|TRBV11-1
TGTGCCAGCAGCCCGGAGGAGGGGTTCAATGAGCAGTTCTTC
CASSPEEGFNEQFF
>TRBJ1-6|once|-|TRBV18
TGTGCCAGCTCACCCCGGGATTCACCCCTCCACTTT
CASSPRDSPLHF
>TRBJ1-2|-|TRBD1|TRBV5-4
TGTGCCAGCAGCTCAATGGACAGGGGGGAGACGGGCTACACCTTC
CASSSMDRGETGYTF
>TRBJ1-2|-|-|TRBV9
TGTGCCAGCAGCGTAGGTCCGGGGGAGCTCGGCTACACCTTC
CASSVGPGELGYTF
>TRBJ2-1|-|TRBD2|TRBV9
TGTGCCAGCAGCGAGCGGGGGGGCTCCTCCAATGAGCAGTTCTTC
CASSERGGSSNEQFF
>TRBJ1-2|-|-|TRBV10-3
TGTGCCACAACATGGCAATCAGGGGCGGATGGCTACACCTTC
CATTWQSGADGYTF
>TRBJ1-1|-|-|TRBV6-5
TGTGCCAGCAGTTACGGGGGGACGCGCACTGAAGCTTTCTTT
CASSYGGTRTEAFF
>TRBJ1-1|-|-|TRBV2
TGTGCCAGCCACGGACAGATTTACACTGAAGCTTTCTTT
CASHGQIYTEAFF
>TRBJ2-7|-|TRBD2|TRBV15
TGTGCCACCAGCAGATTGGGACTAGCGGGGGGTCGCTACGAGCAGTACTTC
CATSRLGLAGGRYEQYF
>TRBJ1-5|-|-|TRBV7-9
TGTGCCAGCACCGGGGGGGGCAATCAGCCCCAGCATTTT
CASTGGGNQPQHF
>TRBJ1-6|-|TRBD1|TRBV5-1
TGCGCCAGCAAGGGGGCAGGGGGCTCCTATAATTCACCCCTCCACTTT
CASKGAGGSYNSPLHF
>TRBJ2-2|-|TRBD2|TRBV4-2
TGTGCCAGCAGCCCCACCGGGACTAGCGGGGGCTATGCGAACACCGGGGAGCTGTTTTTT
CASSPTGTSGGYANTGELFF
>TRBJ2-5|once|TRBD2|TRBV9
TGTGCCAGCAGCGCCGGGACTAGCACACAAGAGACCCAGTACTTC
CASSAGTSTQETQYF
>TRBJ2-7|few|TRBD1|TRBV6-5
TGTGCCAGCCAGGACAGGGATGGATTCTACGAGCAGTACTTC
CASQDRDGFYEQYF
>TRBJ1-4|-|TRBD1|TRBV5-1
TGCGCCAGCAGCGGACCGGGACAGGGGGCGGCTAATGAAAAACTGTTTTTT
CASSGPGQGAANEKLFF
>TRBJ1-5|-|-|TRBV5-6
TGTGCCAGCAGCTCAGAGTCAGGGGACCAGCCCCAGCATTTT
CASSSESGDQPQHF
>TRBJ2-1|-|-|TRBV29-1
TGCAGCGTTGAAGGGGGAGGAGCCCGCCAAAATGAGCAGTTCTTC
CSVEGGGARQNEQFF
>TRBJ1-2|-|-|TRBV3-1/TRBV3-2
TGTGCCAGCAGCCTCGACTCGGCCTCTCCGGGAGGCTACACCTTC
CASSLDSASPGGYTF
>TRBJ2-1|-|-|TRBV7-7
TGTGCCAGCAGCTTGGGCCAGCATAATGAGCAGTTCTTC
CASSLGQHNEQFF
>TRBJ1-5|-|-|TRBV19
TGTGCCAGCGGGACATGGGATCAGCCCCAGCATTTT
CASGTWDQPQHF
>TRBJ1-1|once|-|TRBV30
TGTGCCTGGCGGAGGGAAATGAACACTGAAGCTTTCTTT
CAWRREMNTEAFF
>TRBJ1-1|-|TRBD1|TRBV5-1
TGCGCCAGCAGCCGGGGGACAGAGAACACTGAAGCTTTCTTT
CASSRGTENTEAFF
>TRBJ1-6|-|-|TRBV3-1/TRBV3-2
TGTGCCAGCAGCCAAGATTTGCTCGGGGACACTAGTAATTCACCCCTCCACTTT
CASSQDLLGDTSNSPLHF
>TRBJ1-4|-|-|TRBV28
TGTGCCAGCAAGGTCCCAGGCCAAACTAATGAAAAACTGTTTTTT
CASKVPGQTNEKLFF
>TRBJ2-5|-|-|TRBV18
TGTGCCAGCTCAGGGGCCAGGCAAGGGGAGACCCAGTACTTC
CASSGARQGETQYF
>TRBJ2-4|-|TRBD2|TRBV5-1
TGCGCCAGCAGCTTGGAAGCTAGCGGGGGGGCTCCCATAGCCAAAAACATTCAGTACTTC
CASSLEASGGAPIAKNIQYF
>TRBJ1-2|few|TRBD1|TRBV12-3/TRBV12-4
TGTGCCAGCACCCTGGGACAGGTGCTCGGCTACACCTTC
CASTLGQVLGYTF
>TRBJ2-5|-|-|TRBV30
TGTGCCTGGAGTGGGGGGCCAGGGTATGAGTGGAGCCAAGAGACCCAGTACTTC
CAWSGGPGYEWSQETQYF
>TRBJ2-1|-|-|TRBV5-4
TGTGCCAGCAGCTTCGACACGGTTTACAATGAGCAGTTCTTC
CASSFDTVYNEQFF
>TRBJ1-5|-|TRBD1|TRBV6-5
TGTGCCAGCGAGGGACAGGGGAGGAGCGGTCAGCCCCAGCATTTT
CASEGQGRSGQPQHF
>TRBJ1-4|-|TRBD1|TRBV6-5
TGTGCCAGCAACCCGACAGGGGGCTCGGGTGAAAAACTGTTTTTT
CASNPTGGSGEKLFF
>TRBJ1-4|-|TRBD1|TRBV7-9
TGTGCCGGAGCACCGGGACAGGGATTTAGTAATGAAAAACTGTTTTTT
CAGAPGQGFSNEKLFF
>TRBJ1-2|-|-|TRBV28
TGTGCCAGCAGTTTGGGGCAGGGCCACTATGGCTACACCTTC
CASSLGQGHYGYTF